The present entry profiles one T cell receptor beta chain with its context. The source of the sample is a study of blood T cells in healthy people across ages. Primers used in a second PCR of roughly 6 to 12 cycles were a sample-barcoded 5' primer and a J-beta primer mix. MiXCR was run by TCRdb on the 5' RACE reads, yielding one entry per CDR3 protein. The sample consists of roughly 1,500,000 distinct CDR3 sequences, roughly 32% of them appearing once. Trimming took 6 bases from V and 10 from J, leaving 13 bases between them. This CDR3 contains 12 residues. Sequenced material: blood. This TCR came from a woman in her 30s in good health. The rearrangement uses TRBV12-3 or TRBV12-4 and TRBJ2-1; D call uncertain. Here the CDR3 reads CASSPRAREQFF. The DNA for the CDR3 is TGTGCCAGCAGCCCCCGTGCACGGGAGCAGTTCTTC.